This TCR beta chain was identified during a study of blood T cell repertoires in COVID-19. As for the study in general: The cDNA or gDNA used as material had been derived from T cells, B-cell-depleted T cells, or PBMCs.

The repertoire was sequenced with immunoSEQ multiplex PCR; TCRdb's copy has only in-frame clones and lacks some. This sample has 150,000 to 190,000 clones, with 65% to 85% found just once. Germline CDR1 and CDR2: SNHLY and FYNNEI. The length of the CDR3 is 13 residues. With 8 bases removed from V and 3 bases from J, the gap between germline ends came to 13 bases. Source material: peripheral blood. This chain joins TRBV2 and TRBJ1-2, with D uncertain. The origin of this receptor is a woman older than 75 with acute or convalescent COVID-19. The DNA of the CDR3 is TGTGCCAGCCGGCAGGCAGCTTACTATGGCTACACCTTC. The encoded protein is CASRQAAYYGYTF.